This TCR beta chain was sequenced in a study of shared clonotypes between healthy human individuals. Genomic DNA belonging to each subset was distributed in equal measure over several immunoSEQ plates. Measured with immunoSEQ multiplex PCR; TCRdb has only the in-frame clones, and not every one. The table records 2 million to 3 million clones, approximately 94% of them present only once. Both subsets, CD45RA+ naive and CD45RA-negative memory, were split from the CD4+ cells. This clone came up a few times. V lost 2 bases to trimming and J lost 5 bases, with 6 bases between them. This CDR3 is 12 amino acids long. CDR1 and CDR2 from the germline V gene are MGHDK and SYGVNS.

This TCR derives from a man aged 18-30 years in good health. Some clones in this sample may be carry-over from other donors' samples. This sequence joins TRBV25-1 and TRBJ1-2; D unresolved. The sequenced sample was naive CD4+ T cells from PBMCs. Subset in this sample: CD45RA+ positively selected. CDR3 DNA sequence: TGTGCCAGCAGTGAAGGCTTTTATGGCTACACCTTC. This sequence encodes CASSEGFYGYTF.